What follows are 15 T cell receptor beta chains derived from one specimen sequenced in a study of blood T cell repertoires in COVID-19. Libraries were prepared by immunoSEQ multiplex PCR; TCRdb keeps only in-frame clonotypes and omits some of them. The sample carries about 96,000 clones, roughly 90% recorded once. Specimen: peripheral blood. Source of these receptors: a human donor with COVID-19, enrolled during active disease. The donor label of this sample is uncertain.

The chain joins TRBV2 to TRBJ1-6, with D maybe TRBD1 (6 bases). The CDR3 extends over 14 amino acids. The V end lost 6 bases, the J end lost 4 bases, and 10 bases lay between the germline ends. Per the germline V gene, CDR1 is SNHLY and CDR2 is FYNNEI. CDR3 sequence (DNA): TGTGCCAGCAGGAGGACAGCTTATAATTCACCCCTCCACTTT. It translates to CASRRTAYNSPLHF.

This sequence joins TRBV5-5 and TRBJ1-2; weak D call: TRBD1 (5 bases). V was cut by 4 bases and J by 0 bases, with 16 bases left in between. The CDR3 contains 16 residues. Per germline, CDR1 SGHKS and CDR2 YYEKEE (reference sequence). CDR3 DNA sequence: TGTGCCAGCAGCCTCCGGGGCGGGACGGCTAACTATGGCTACACCTTC. Protein: CASSLRGGTANYGYTF.

The chain carries TRBV6-5 and TRBJ1-2; the D gene is possibly TRBD1 (5 bases). The CDR3 runs 14 residues. V dropped 6 bases and J dropped 3 bases, with 14 bases sitting between them. Germline V gene data show CDR1 as MNHEY and CDR2 as SVGAGI. CDR3 protein: CASSEAGGDYGYTF. The CDR3 nucleotides read TGTGCCAGCAGCGAGGCGGGGGGGGACTATGGCTACACCTTC.

The rearrangement uses TRBV20-1 and TRBJ2-5; TRBD2 might be the D (5 bases). The CDR3 totals 11 residues. Germline CDR1 reads DFQATT; CDR2 reads SNEGSKA (reference sequence). V shed 6 bases and J shed 4 bases, with 9 bases lying between them. In nucleotides, the CDR3 is TGCAGTGCGGAGGCCCGAGAGACCCAGTACTTC. The encoded protein is CSAEARETQYF.

This chain uses TRBV18 with TRBJ1-1, with TRBD1 as a possible D gene (5 bases). V was trimmed by 3 bases and J by 0 bases, leaving 8 bases between them. Germline-derived CDR1 and CDR2 are KGHSH and LQKENI. The CDR3 runs to 14 residues. The chain's CDR3 is CASSPSGMNTEAFF. The CDR3 DNA follows: TGTGCCAGCTCACCGTCAGGGATGAACACTGAAGCTTTCTTT.

The rearrangement uses TRBV24-1 and TRBJ2-1, with D perhaps matching TRBD1 (6 bases). Trimming left V 3 bases short and J 1 base short, with 12 bases between. The CDR3 runs to 16 residues. CDR1 is KGHDR, CDR2 SFDVKD, per germline. The CDR3: CATSDPSGASYNEQFF. The CDR3 DNA sequence: TGTGCCACCAGTGATCCGTCAGGGGCTTCCTACAATGAGCAGTTCTTC.

The table lists this clone with a count of one. The V call is TRBV4-2, the J call TRBJ1-4; weak D call: TRBD1 (5 bases). Trimming removed 1 base at V and 4 bases at J, with 7 bases between. The CDR3 runs to 14 residues. Germline CDR1 reads LGHNA; CDR2 reads YNFKEQ. CDR3 protein: CASSQGQGNEKLFF. In nucleotides, the CDR3 is TGTGCCAGCAGCCAAGGGCAGGGTAATGAAAAACTGTTTTTT.

J is TRBJ2-5 and V is TRBV7-6; D gene ambiguous. The V gene's germline CDR1 is SGHVS and CDR2 FNYEAQ. This CDR3 contains 11 residues. The ends were cut back, 4 bases at V and 2 bases at J, with 2 bases in the middle. The CDR3 spells CASSSQETQYF. Here the CDR3 DNA reads TGTGCCAGCAGCTCGCAAGAGACCCAGTACTTC. The complete variable domain, with remaining parts taken from reference TRBV7-6 and TRBJ2-5, reads GAGVSQSPRYKVTKRGQDVALRCDPISGHVSLYWYRQALGQGPEFLTYFNYEAQQDKSGLPNDRFSAERPEGSISTLTIQRTEQRDSAMYRCASSSQETQYFGPGTRLLVL.

This clone was detected once. The gene calls are TRBV13 and TRBJ2-1, with TRBD2 matching over 10 bases. V trimming: 0 bases; J trimming: 5 bases; junction bases outside the gene matches: 7. The CDR3 loop spans 17 amino acids. Germline CDR1 and CDR2: PRHDT and FYEKMQ (reference sequence). The CDR3 coding sequence is TGTGCCAGCAGCTTAGGCCGAGCGGGGGGGCTTCACAATGAGCAGTTCTTC. It specifies CASSLGRAGGLHNEQFF.

J is TRBJ1-1 and V is TRBV7-9; D is undetermined. Germline V CDR1 and CDR2: SEHNR, FQNEAQ (reference sequence). The CDR3 consists of 14 residues. The ends were cut back, 0 bases at V and 3 bases at J, with 8 bases in the middle. The CDR3 sequence: CASSLATGDTEAFF. For the CDR3, the DNA is TGTGCCAGCAGCTTAGCTACCGGGGACACTGAAGCTTTCTTT.

The V and J genes are TRBV5-6 and TRBJ2-3; weak D call: TRBD1 (6 bases). Trimming stripped 4 bases from V and 0 bases from J, with 18 bases between. The germline gives CDR1 SGHDT, CDR2 YYEEEE. The CDR3 runs 17 residues. In DNA, the CDR3 is TGTGCCAGCAGCCCTCTCATGGGGGCTACTAGCACAGATACGCAGTATTTT. It encodes CASSPLMGATSTDTQYF.

The rearrangement links TRBV3-1 (or the pseudogene TRBV3-2) to TRBJ1-6; tentative D call: TRBD1 (5 bases). This CDR3 is 15 amino acids long. V dropped 2 bases and J dropped 7 bases, with 12 bases sitting between them. Germline V lookup: CDR1 LGHDT, CDR2 YNNKEL (reference sequence). CDR3 DNA sequence: TGTGCCAGCAGCCAATCCACAGGCCACAATTCACCCCTCCACTTT. The encoded protein is CASSQSTGHNSPLHF.

J is TRBJ2-7 and V is TRBV5-1; 10 positions match TRBD1. Germline trimming cut 2 bases from V and 4 bases from J; bases unmatched to any gene: 9. Germline V gene lookup returns CDR1 SGHRS and CDR2 YFSETQ. The CDR3 spans 16 residues. CDR3: CASSFGRDRGGYEQYF. The CDR3, as DNA: TGCGCCAGCAGCTTTGGCCGGGACAGGGGTGGTTACGAGCAGTACTTC.

This chain links TRBV3-1 (or the pseudogene TRBV3-2) with TRBJ2-3; 16 bases are a match to TRBD2. Trimming removed 6 bases from V and 2 bases from J; junction bases left unmatched: 8. This CDR3 is built from 18 residues. The germline CDR1 and CDR2 sequences are LGHDT and YNNKEL (reference sequence). The CDR3 coding sequence is TGTGCCAGCAGTAGTGGGACTAGCGGGGGGGATATCACAGATACGCAGTATTTT. The encoded protein is CASSSGTSGGDITDTQYF.

V is TRBV19 and J is TRBJ2-5; tentative D call: TRBD1 (6 bases). This CDR3 is 14 amino acids long. Trimming cost V 6 bases and J 2 bases, with 13 bases left between them. The germline V gene has CDR1 LNHDA and CDR2 SQIVND (reference sequence). This CDR3 reads CASRADRWQETQYF. The CDR3, as DNA: TGTGCCAGTAGGGCGGACAGATGGCAAGAGACCCAGTACTTC.